Presented here are 11 T cell receptor beta chains from one specimen sequenced in a study of blood T cell repertoires in COVID-19. Here immunoSEQ multiplex PCR was the method, and the copy in TCRdb shows in-frame clones only, minus some. The sample shows 200,000 to 300,000 clones, roughly 85% of them seen only once. The sample comprised PBMCs or T cells enriched from blood (not recorded which). These receptors were collected from a woman in her fifties or sixties with acute COVID-19.

The genes are TRBV5-1 and TRBJ1-1; 7 nucleotides match TRBD1. V lost 5 bases to trimming and J lost 7 bases; unmatched junction nucleotides: 11. Germline V lookup: CDR1 SGHRS, CDR2 YFSETQ. CDR3 size: 14 residues. Written as DNA, the CDR3 is TGCGCCAGCAGAGATACCGGGACAGACTTTGAAGCTTTCTTT. Its protein is CASRDTGTDFEAFF.

The chain joins TRBV12-3 or TRBV12-4 to TRBJ2-1; D is perhaps TRBD2 (5 bases). This CDR3 has 12 amino acids. Trimming stripped 5 bases from V and 7 bases from J, with 9 bases between. CDR3 sequence (DNA): TGTGCCAGCAGTCCTACTAGGAATGAGCAGTTCTTC. The encoded protein is CASSPTRNEQFF.

J is TRBJ1-1 and V is TRBV9; D uncertain. The CDR3 extends over 14 amino acids. Germline CDR1 SGDLS, CDR2 YYNGEE. Trimming removed 2 bases at V and 0 bases at J, with 8 bases between. The CDR3 sequence is CASSVGSLNTEAFF. CDR3 DNA: TGTGCCAGCAGCGTGGGCAGTTTGAACACTGAAGCTTTCTTT.

This clone has only one observation. This rearrangement joins TRBV19 to TRBJ2-3; possibly TRBD1 for D (5 bases). V was cut by 6 bases and J by 7 bases, with 26 bases left in between. CDR1 LNHDA and CDR2 SQIVND come from the germline V gene (reference sequence). The CDR3 sequence is 17 residues long. In DNA form, the CDR3 reads TGTGCCAGTAGCCGAACCCCACCGGGCCAGGGCTTAAATACGCAGTATTTT. It codes for CASSRTPPGQGLNTQYF.

This chain joins TRBV29-1 and TRBJ1-2; TRBD1 is a possible D gene (5 bases). Trimming stripped 6 bases from V and 8 bases from J, with 16 bases between. The CDR3 totals 12 residues. Looked up from germline, CDR1 is SQVTM and CDR2 is ANQGSEA. In nucleotides, the CDR3 is TGCAGCGTAGCGGGGGTGATCTTGGGCTACACCTTC. This gives the protein CSVAGVILGYTF.

Worth noting for this clone: Relative to the germline gene, one junction end is altered; a read error may explain this. V and J are TRBV15 and TRBJ1-6; no reliable D call. This CDR3 has 12 amino acids. Germline V gene lookup returns CDR1 LNHNV and CDR2 YYDKDF (reference sequence). CDR3 sequence: CATSRDRNPPHF. CDR3 nucleotides: TGTGCCACCAGCAGAGACAGAAATCCCCCCCACTTT.

The chain combines TRBV6-5 with TRBJ1-5; TRBD1 agrees at 7 bases. V was pared by 8 bases and J by 0 bases, with 7 bases of the junction left unmatched. This CDR3 comprises 15 residues. The V gene's germline CDR1 is MNHEY and CDR2 SVGAGI. The DNA for the CDR3 is TGTGCCAGCGGAGATCAGGGGGTTAGCAATCAGCCCCAGCATTTT. It translates to CASGDQGVSNQPQHF.

J is TRBJ1-2 and V is TRBV11-2; D might be TRBD1 (5 bases). The CDR3 loop spans 14 amino acids. Germline V gene lookup returns CDR1 SGHAT and CDR2 FQNNGV. V shed 5 bases and J shed 1 base, with 11 bases lying between them. The chain's CDR3 is CASSRGGGNYGYTF. The CDR3 nucleotides are TGTGCCAGCAGCCGCGGGGGGGGTAACTATGGCTACACCTTC.

The CDR3 DNA sequence: TGTGCCAGCAGCATGCGGGGGACTAGCGGACCCACAGATACGCAGTATTTT. Translating it yields CASSMRGTSGPTDTQYF. V and J are TRBV7-8 and TRBJ2-3; TRBD2 matches 11 bases. Germline CDR1 reads SGHVS; CDR2 reads FQNEAQ. Trimming removed 5 bases from V and 2 bases from J; junction bases left unmatched: 9. The CDR3 consists of 17 residues.

The gene calls are TRBV6-2 or TRBV6-3 and TRBJ2-2, with 9 bases lining up with TRBD1. Per the germline V gene, CDR1 is MNHEY and CDR2 is SVGEGT. V lost 8 bases to trimming and J lost 6 bases; unmatched junction nucleotides: 16. This CDR3 region has 17 residues. The CDR3 reads CASRRDRVRRNPGELFF. The CDR3 DNA sequence: TGTGCCAGCCGCCGGGACAGGGTCAGAAGAAATCCCGGGGAGCTGTTTTTT.

Of note for this clone: One base away lies a much larger clone, so this may be a sequencing read error. The V call is TRBV2, the J call TRBJ1-2, with 7 nucleotides matching TRBD1. This CDR3 spans 12 amino acids. Germline-derived CDR1 and CDR2 are SNHLY and FYNNEI. V lost 8 bases, J lost 3 bases, and 3 bases stayed unmatched. CDR3 in amino acids: CASRGTDYGYTF. For the CDR3, the DNA is TGTGCCAGCCGCGGGACAGACTATGGCTACACCTTC.